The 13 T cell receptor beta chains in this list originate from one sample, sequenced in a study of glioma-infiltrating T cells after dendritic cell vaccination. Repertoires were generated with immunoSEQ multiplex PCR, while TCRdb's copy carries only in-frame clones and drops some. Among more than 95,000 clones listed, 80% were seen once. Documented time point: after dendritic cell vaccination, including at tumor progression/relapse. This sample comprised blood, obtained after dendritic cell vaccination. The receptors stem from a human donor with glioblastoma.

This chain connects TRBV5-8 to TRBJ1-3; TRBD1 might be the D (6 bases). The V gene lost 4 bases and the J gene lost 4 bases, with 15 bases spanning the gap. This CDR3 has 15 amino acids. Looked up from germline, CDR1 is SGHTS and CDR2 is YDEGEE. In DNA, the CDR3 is TGTGCCAGCAGCCCTTACAGGGTCTGGGGAAACACCATATATTTT. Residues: CASSPYRVWGNTIYF.

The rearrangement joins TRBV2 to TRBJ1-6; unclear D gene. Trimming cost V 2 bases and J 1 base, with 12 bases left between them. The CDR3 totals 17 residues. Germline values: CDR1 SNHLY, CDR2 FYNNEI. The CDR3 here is CASSELWPPSYNSPLHF. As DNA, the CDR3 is TGTGCCAGCAGTGAATTATGGCCCCCTTCCTATAATTCACCCCTCCACTTT. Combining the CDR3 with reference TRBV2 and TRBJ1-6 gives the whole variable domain EPEVTQTPSHQVTQMGQEVILRCVPISNHLYFYWYRQILGQKVEFLVSFYNNEISEKSEIFDDQFSVERPDGSNFTLKIRSTKLEDSAMYFCASSELWPPSYNSPLHFGNGTRLTVT.

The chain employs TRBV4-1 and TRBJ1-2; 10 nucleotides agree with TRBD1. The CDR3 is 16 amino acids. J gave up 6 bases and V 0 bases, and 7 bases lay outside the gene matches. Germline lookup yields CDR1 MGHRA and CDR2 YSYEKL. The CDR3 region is CASSQDGTGDADGYTF. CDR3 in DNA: TGCGCCAGCAGCCAAGATGGGACAGGGGATGCCGATGGCTACACCTTC.

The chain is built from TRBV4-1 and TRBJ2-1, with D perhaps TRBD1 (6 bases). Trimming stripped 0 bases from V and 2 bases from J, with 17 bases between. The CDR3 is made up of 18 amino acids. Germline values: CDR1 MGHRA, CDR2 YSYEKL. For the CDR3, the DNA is TGCGCCAGCAGCCAAGAATCCCACGGGACACCCCCCTACAATGAGCAGTTCTTC. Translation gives CASSQESHGTPPYNEQFF.

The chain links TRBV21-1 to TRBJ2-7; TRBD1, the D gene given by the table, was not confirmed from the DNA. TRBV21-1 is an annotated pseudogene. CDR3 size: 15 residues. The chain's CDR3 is CASSRQVPPSYEQYF. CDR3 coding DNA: TGTGCCAGCAGCCGACAGGTCCCTCCCTCCTACGAGCAGTACTTC.

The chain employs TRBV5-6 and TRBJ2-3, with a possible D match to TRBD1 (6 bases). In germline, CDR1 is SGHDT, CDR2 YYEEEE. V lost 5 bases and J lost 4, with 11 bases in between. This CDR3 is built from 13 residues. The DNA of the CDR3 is TGTGCCAGCAGACTGTGGACAGCAGATACGCAGTATTTT. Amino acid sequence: CASRLWTADTQYF.

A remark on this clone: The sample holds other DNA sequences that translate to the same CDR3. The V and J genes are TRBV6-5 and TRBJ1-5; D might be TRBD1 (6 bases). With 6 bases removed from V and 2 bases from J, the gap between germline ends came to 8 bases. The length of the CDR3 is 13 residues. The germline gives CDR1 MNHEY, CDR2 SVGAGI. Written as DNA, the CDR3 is TGTGCCAGCAGCCGACAGGGCAATCAGCCCCAGCATTTT. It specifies CASSRQGNQPQHF.

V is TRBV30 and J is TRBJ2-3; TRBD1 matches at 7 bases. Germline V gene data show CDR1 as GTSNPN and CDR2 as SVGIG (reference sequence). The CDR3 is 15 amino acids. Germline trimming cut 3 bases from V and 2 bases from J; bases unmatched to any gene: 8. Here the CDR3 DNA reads TGTGCCTGGAGGCCGACGACAGGGCCCACAGATACGCAGTATTTT. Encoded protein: CAWRPTTGPTDTQYF. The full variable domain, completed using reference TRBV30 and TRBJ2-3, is SQTIHQWPATLVQPVGSPLSLECTVEGTSNPNLYWYRQAAGRGLQLLFYSVGIGQISSEVPQNLSASRPQDRQFILSSKKLLLSDSGFYLCAWRPTTGPTDTQYFGPGTRLTVL.

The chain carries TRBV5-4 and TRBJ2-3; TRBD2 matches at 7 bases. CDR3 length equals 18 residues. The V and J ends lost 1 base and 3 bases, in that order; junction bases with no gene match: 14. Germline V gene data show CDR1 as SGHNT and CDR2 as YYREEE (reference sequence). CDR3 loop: CASSLRGRGGTITDTQYF. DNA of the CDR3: TGTGCCAGCAGCTTGCGGGGACGGGGAGGGACGATAACAGATACGCAGTATTTT.

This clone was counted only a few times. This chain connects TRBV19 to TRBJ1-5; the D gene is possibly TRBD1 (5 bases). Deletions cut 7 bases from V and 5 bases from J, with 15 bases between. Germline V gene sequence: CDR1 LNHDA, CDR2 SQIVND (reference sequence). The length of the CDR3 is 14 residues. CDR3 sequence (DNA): TGTGCCAGTACCCTAGGGCCGGGGGATCAGCCCCAGCATTTT. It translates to CASTLGPGDQPQHF. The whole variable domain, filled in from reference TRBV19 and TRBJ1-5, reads DGGITQSPKYLFRKEGQNVTLSCEQNLNHDAMYWYRQDPGQGLRLIYYSQIVNDFQKGDIAEGYSVSREKKESFPLTVTSAQKNPTAFYLCASTLGPGDQPQHFGDGTRLSIL.

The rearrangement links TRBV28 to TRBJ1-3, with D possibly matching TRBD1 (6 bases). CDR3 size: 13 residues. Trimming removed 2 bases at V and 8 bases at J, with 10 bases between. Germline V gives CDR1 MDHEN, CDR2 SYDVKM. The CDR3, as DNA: TGTGCCAGCAGTTTAAGGGGGGGGTACACCATATATTTT. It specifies CASSLRGGYTIYF. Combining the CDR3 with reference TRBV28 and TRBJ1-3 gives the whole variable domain DVKVTQSSRYLVKRTGEKVFLECVQDMDHENMFWYRQDPGLGLRLIYFSYDVKMKEKGDIPEGYSVSREKKERFSLILESASTNQTSMYLCASSLRGGYTIYFGEGSWLTVV.

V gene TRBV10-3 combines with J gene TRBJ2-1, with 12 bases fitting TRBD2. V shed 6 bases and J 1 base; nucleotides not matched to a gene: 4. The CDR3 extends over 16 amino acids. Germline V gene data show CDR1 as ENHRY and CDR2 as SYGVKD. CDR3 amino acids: CAISLGLAGSYNEQFF. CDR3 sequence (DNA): TGTGCCATCAGCCTTGGACTAGCGGGGTCCTACAATGAGCAGTTCTTC.

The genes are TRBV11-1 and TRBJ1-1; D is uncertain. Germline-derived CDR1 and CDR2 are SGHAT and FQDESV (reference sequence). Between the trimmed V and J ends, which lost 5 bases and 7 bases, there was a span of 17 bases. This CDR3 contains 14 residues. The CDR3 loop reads CASSPRRVRGEAFF. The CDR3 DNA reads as TGTGCCAGCAGCCCGCGCAGAGTCCGGGGTGAAGCTTTCTTT. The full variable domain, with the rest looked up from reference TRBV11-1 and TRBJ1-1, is EAEVAQSPRYKITEKSQAVAFWCDPISGHATLYWYRQILGQGPELLVQFQDESVVDDSQLPKDRFSAERLKGVDSTLKIQPAELGDSAMYLCASSPRRVRGEAFFGQGTRLTVV.